These 5 T cell receptor beta chains were sequenced from one sample in a study of CD8+CD57+ T cells in acquired aplastic anemia. Whoever was chosen for sequencing had shown CD8+CD57+ cell expansion by flow cytometry. Profiles of TCR beta VDJ and CDR3 were generated from a genomic DNA template. TCRdb itself ran the reads through MiXCR, one entry per CDR3 protein. The table records 200,000 to 300,000 distinct CDR3 sequences, roughly 80% of them present only once. The specimen was sorted CD4+, CD8+, or CD8+CD57+ T cells (not recorded which) from PBMCs. Receptors originate from a human donor with aplastic anemia.

This chain links TRBV19 with TRBJ2-1; TRBD1 matches 10 bases. The CDR3 is 15 amino acids. CDR1 LNHDA and CDR2 SQIVND come from the germline V gene (reference sequence). V was pared by 5 bases and J by 1 base, with 2 bases of the junction left unmatched. The CDR3 bases are TGTGCCAGTAGTCGACAGGGGGCGTCCTACAATGAGCAGTTCTTC. Protein sequence: CASSRQGASYNEQFF.

In the case of this clonotype: Lacking the conserved final phenylalanine or tryptophan, this CDR3 likely reflects a read error. The DNA is omitted, as the CDR3 cannot be located on it reliably, and the CDR3 follows TCRdb's listing. The chain carries TRBV7-2 and TRBJ2-3; the D call in the table, TRBD2, was not verified against the DNA. The CDR3 region is 13 residues in length, termini included. Germline V gives CDR1 SGHTA, CDR2 FQGNSA. CDR3 sequence: CASGLAGGDATHY.

Comment on this clonotype: One end of the junction is discordant with germline, which a read error may explain. This chain joins TRBV7-9 and TRBJ2-2; a weak D match, TRBD2 (6 bases). Germline CDR1 reads SEHNR; CDR2 reads FQNEAQ (reference sequence). This CDR3 spans 14 amino acids. The CDR3 region has the DNA TGTGCCAGCAGCCCCCCAGGCGGAGGCGGGGAGTTGTTTTTT. Translated, it gives CASSPPGGGGELFF. The variable domain in full, completed from reference TRBV7-9 and TRBJ2-2, reads DTGVSQNPRHKITKRGQNVTFRCDPISEHNRLYWYRQTLGQGPEFLTYFQNEAQLEKSRLLSDRFSAERPKGSFSTLEIQRTEQGDSAMYLCASSPPGGGGELFFGEGSRLTVL.

This clonotype was seen only once. The conserved closing phenylalanine or tryptophan is absent in this CDR3, likely reflecting a read error. The DNA is omitted, as the CDR3 cannot be located on it reliably, and the CDR3 follows TCRdb's listing. The V gene is TRBV7-9, the J gene TRBJ2-3. Termini included, the CDR3 measures 12 amino acids. Germline values: CDR1 SEHNR, CDR2 FQNEAQ (reference sequence). This CDR3 reads CASSVASDTQDI.

As for this clonotype: Because it lacks the conserved phenylalanine or tryptophan at the end, this CDR3 is likely a read error. The limits of the CDR3 on the DNA are not certain, so only TCRdb's listed CDR3 is given. The chain joins TRBV2 to TRBJ2-2; the D call of TRBD1 is as the table states it, not checked on the DNA. Ends included, the CDR3 has 12 residues. The germline gives CDR1 SNHLY, CDR2 FYNNEI. Here the CDR3 reads CASRSGGGELFT.